This T cell receptor beta chain was documented in a study of chemoradiotherapy in HPV16-positive cancers (dated by TCRdb to 2021 to 2024). Background for the entire study: Candidate HPV-specific T-cell clones and common TCR motifs were defined by functional T-cell assays performed on cells from two HPV16-positive patients. Whether T-cell immunity against the HPV oncoproteins E6 and E7 changes during chemoradiotherapy and whether survival is affected by this immunity were examined in the study. Next, the candidate HPV-specific TCRs and motifs were followed in TCR repertoires from about 90 patients with HPV-related cancers.

The germline V gene specifies SGDLS as CDR1 and YYNGEE as CDR2. V is trimmed back by 3 bases and J by 8 bases, and the junction contains 10 bases that no gene match accounts for. Including the terminal cysteine and phenylalanine, the CDR3 comprises 14 residues. Only the CDR3 portion is preserved as DNA: 42 bases, with reading frame beginning at the first base. Because repertoires were sampled repeatedly during chemoradiotherapy, clonal expansion in the tumor microenvironment could be followed. This clone was counted between two and nine times. Which antigen it targets is not known. Base qualities were left out, and no much larger clone turns up one base away. Study-level results and caveats: The functional definition of HPV-specific T cells was derived from only two HPV16-positive patients, and the survival association was reported for HPV16-positive patients. Expansion of candidate HPV-specific clones and E7-related TCR motifs was observed in the tumor microenvironment during treatment, whereas no such expansion was observed for non-HPV-specific T cells. In HPV16-positive patients, expansion of HPV-responsive T cells during chemoradiotherapy was found to be associated with improved recurrence-free survival.

The library was produced with the immunoSEQ multiplex PCR assay. Held by TCRdb, this immuneACCESS table contains in-frame sequences only and omits some clones. Under half of the omission traces to an unresolved V gene where checked; the cause of the rest is unknown. This sample has about 7,000 clones in its table, and approximately 79% of those were observed once. Approximately 3.5% of the sample goes to the ten largest clones. This sample was taken from a patient who underwent chemoradiotherapy. Here the chain combines TRBV9 and TRBJ1-2; a stretch of 7 junction bases matches TRBD1. This sequence was found in a human donor with HPV-associated anogenital cancer. At the DNA level, the sequence is TGTGCCAGCAGCGCCCCAGACAGGGCTGGCGGCTACACCTTC. Translated, it gives CASSAPDRAGGYTF.